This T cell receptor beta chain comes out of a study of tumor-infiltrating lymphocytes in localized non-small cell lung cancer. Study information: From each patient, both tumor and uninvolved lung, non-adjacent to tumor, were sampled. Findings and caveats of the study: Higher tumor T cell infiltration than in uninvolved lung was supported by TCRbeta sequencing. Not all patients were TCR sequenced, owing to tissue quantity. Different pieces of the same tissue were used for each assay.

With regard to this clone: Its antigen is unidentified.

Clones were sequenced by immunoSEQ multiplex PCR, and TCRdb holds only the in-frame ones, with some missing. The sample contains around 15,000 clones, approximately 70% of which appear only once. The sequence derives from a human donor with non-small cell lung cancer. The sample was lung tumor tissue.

CDR3 loop: CASSLRDRRGLAGGQSMTEQYF. The CDR3 coding sequence is TGTGCCAGCAGCCTCCGGGACAGACGAGGACTAGCGGGAGGACAATCCATGACCGAGCAGTACTTC. The rearrangement uses TRBV7-6 and TRBJ2-7; the match to TRBD2 covers 14 bases. After removal of 5 bases from V and 6 bases from J, the junction contained 27 bases not matched to a gene. This CDR3 contains 22 residues. CDR1 and CDR2 (germline): SGHVS, FNYEAQ.